This TCR beta chain came from a study of shared clonotypes between healthy human individuals. General observations from the study: Donors were few, which limited the genetic and exposure-history diversity represented. The sampled material consisted only of blood, and tissue repertoires are likely to differ.

This clone was found a few times. Its matching antigen is unknown. The same CDR3 also results from other DNA sequences found in this sample. It was CD45RO-negative cells, positively selected for CCR7, that made up naive CD8 cells, with terminally differentiated effector memory CD45RA+ cells excluded. Libraries were prepared by immunoSEQ multiplex PCR; TCRdb keeps only in-frame clonotypes and omits some of them. This table holds a few hundred thousand clones, around 95% found once. The CDR3 consists of 11 residues. Per germline, CDR1 MDHEN and CDR2 SYDVKM. Trimming took off 3 bases at V and 3 bases at J, with 3 bases between the two ends.

What was sequenced was naive CD8+ T cells sorted from blood. The V and J genes are TRBV28 and TRBJ2-7, with D hard to call. This receptor was identified in a woman in her twenties or thirties in good health. CDR3 loop: CASSLDYEQYF. CDR3 nucleotides: TGTGCCAGCAGTTTGGACTACGAGCAGTACTTC.